This T cell receptor (beta chain) was recorded in a study of cytomegalovirus exposure and HLA in healthy donors. Study-level background: One earlier analysis, a look at some 180 million T cells, found roughly 110 million unique TCR beta sequences.

A multiplex PCR was run with 60 Vbeta primers and 13 Jbeta primers. The assay was immunoSEQ multiplex PCR, and TCRdb's table has in-frame clones only and misses some. This table has 200,000 to 250,000 clones, 80% to 85% appearing once. Germline lookup yields CDR1 SGHNT and CDR2 YYREEE (reference sequence). This CDR3 contains 15 residues. V dropped 4 bases and J dropped 1 base, with 13 bases sitting between them. The V call is TRBV5-4, the J call TRBJ2-3; D remains unclear. The receptor was derived from a boy between 2 and 10 years old in good health and CMV-seronegative. Sequenced: PBMCs. The CDR3 nucleotides read TGTGCCAGCAGCCTGGCCGGTCACCGCACAGATACGCAGTATTTT. Protein: CASSLAGHRTDTQYF.